The 18 T cell receptor beta chains given below trace back to one sample, sequenced in a study of CD8 T cells in Susac syndrome. RNA amounts of roughly 0.5 to 1 ug underwent reverse transcription with random hexamers. TCRdb reanalysed the immunoSEQ multiplex PCR reads using MiXCR and keeps one entry per CDR3 protein. The sample includes 150,000 to 190,000 distinct CDR3 sequences, over 85% seen only once; the top ten take just over 0.2%. Input material: CD8+ T cells from PBMCs. The receptors shown here come from a human donor with multiple sclerosis.

The rearrangement uses TRBV20-1 and TRBJ1-5; D unresolved. CDR3 length: 13 amino acids. V was cut by 2 bases and J by 9 bases, with 14 bases left in between. CDR1 and CDR2 (germline): DFQATT, SNEGSKA (reference sequence). This CDR3 is CSARKGREWPQHF. The CDR3 DNA sequence: TGCAGTGCTAGAAAAGGACGGGAATGGCCCCAGCATTTT.

V usage is TRBV7-9 and J usage is TRBJ2-2; no reliable D call. This CDR3 contains 15 residues. Germline CDR1 SEHNR, CDR2 FQNEAQ (reference sequence). V lost 5 bases to trimming and J lost 0 bases, with 10 bases between them. CDR3 DNA sequence: TGTGCCAGCAGCGCTCCGATTGCGAACACCGGGGAGCTGTTTTTT. Translated: CASSAPIANTGELFF.

To note about this clonotype: One junction end disagrees with the germline gene, perhaps due to a read error. The J gene is TRBJ2-3, the V gene TRBV14, with 9 bases lining up with TRBD1. The length of the CDR3 is 15 residues. Germline V lookup: CDR1 SGHDN, CDR2 FVKESK. For the CDR3, the DNA is TGTGCCAGCAGCAAAGACAGGGGGGGCACAGATACGCAGTATTTT. It codes for CASSKDRGGTDTQYF.

This sequence joins TRBV7-2 and TRBJ1-2; tentative D call: TRBD1 (5 bases). CDR1 is SGHTA and CDR2 is FQGNSA in the germline V gene. Between the trimmed V and J ends, which lost 5 bases and 1 base, there was a span of 17 bases. The length of the CDR3 is 16 residues. The CDR3, as DNA: TGTGCCAGCAGCCCTATATCCGGGACCGATAACTATGGCTACACCTTC. Amino acid sequence: CASSPISGTDNYGYTF.

V usage is TRBV12-3 or TRBV12-4 and J usage is TRBJ2-3; a weak D match, TRBD1 (5 bases). V gave up 5 bases and J gave up 6 bases, with 12 bases separating them. CDR3 length: 13 amino acids. This CDR3 reads CASSPARADTQYF. In nucleotides, the CDR3 is TGTGCCAGCAGTCCCGCCAGGGCGGATACGCAGTATTTT.

The rearrangement uses TRBV25-1 and TRBJ1-2, with D possibly being TRBD1 (5 bases). The CDR3 spans 16 residues. V was shortened by 8 bases and J by 5 bases, with 24 bases between the two germline ends. The V gene's germline CDR1 is MGHDK and CDR2 SYGVNS. The CDR3 region has the DNA TGTGCCAGCTACGGCTTTTTGGGGGTGGTGGCGTATGGCTACACCTTC. Translation: CASYGFLGVVAYGYTF.

The chain employs TRBV24-1 and TRBJ2-1; 10 positions match TRBD1. Germline CDR1 and CDR2: KGHDR and SFDVKD. V lost 6 bases to trimming and J lost 5 bases; unmatched junction nucleotides: 6. CDR3 length: 15 amino acids. The CDR3 spells CATSPRDRGNNEQFF. The CDR3, as DNA: TGTGCCACCAGTCCCCGGGACAGGGGAAACAATGAGCAGTTCTTC.

This sequence joins TRBV2 and TRBJ2-7; D is possibly TRBD1 (5 bases). Germline assignment: CDR1 SNHLY and CDR2 FYNNEI. The CDR3 has 16 amino acids. Trimming cost V 4 bases and J 5 bases, with 21 bases left between them. The CDR3 bases are TGTGCCAGCAGTGCCTCCCGACCGGGCAGGGTCCACGAGCAGTACTTC. Protein product: CASSASRPGRVHEQYF. Full variable domain (remainder filled in from reference TRBV2 and TRBJ2-7): EPEVTQTPSHQVTQMGQEVILRCVPISNHLYFYWYRQILGQKVEFLVSFYNNEISEKSEIFDDQFSVERPDGSNFTLKIRSTKLEDSAMYFCASSASRPGRVHEQYFGPGTRLTVT.

J is TRBJ2-7 and V is TRBV5-6; D gene unclear. The V gene lost 4 bases and the J gene lost 6 bases, with 17 bases spanning the gap. Germline V gene data show CDR1 as SGHDT and CDR2 as YYEEEE. The CDR3 sequence is 14 residues long. The CDR3 reads CASSMMLKDSEQYF. The CDR3 DNA is TGTGCCAGCAGCATGATGCTAAAGGATAGCGAGCAGTACTTC.

In the case of this clonotype: At one of its ends the junction is not consistent with the germline gene, which may arise from a read error. This chain connects TRBV7-3 to TRBJ1-1; D is uncertain. The CDR3 has 15 amino acids. CDR1 is SGHTA, CDR2 FQGTGA, per germline. The CDR3: CASSHLRRENTEVFF. The CDR3 DNA follows: TGTGCCAGCAGCCACCTAAGACGGGAGAACACTGAAGTTTTCTTT.

The rearrangement joins TRBV5-6 to TRBJ2-3; maybe TRBD2 (5 bases). CDR1 is SGHDT and CDR2 is YYEEEE in the germline V gene. The CDR3 has 16 amino acids. Deletions cut 5 bases from V and 6 bases from J, with 22 bases between. This chain's CDR3 is CASSRRTAISGDTQYF. Here the CDR3 DNA reads TGTGCCAGCAGTCGCCGGACGGCCATCTCGGGGGATACGCAGTATTTT.

This clonotype was counted a single time. The rearrangement links TRBV30 to TRBJ1-2; no definite D call. The germline V gene encodes CDR1 GTSNPN and CDR2 SVGIG (reference sequence). This CDR3 is built from 13 residues. Deletions cut 5 bases from V and 8 bases from J, with 18 bases between. The CDR3 protein is CAWRPLFAGGYTF. The CDR3 bases are TGTGCCTGGCGTCCATTATTCGCGGGAGGCTACACCTTC.

This chain links TRBV27 with TRBJ1-6; D not certain. This CDR3 comprises 17 residues. CDR1 and CDR2 from the germline V gene are MNHEY and SMNVEV (reference sequence). Between the trimmed V and J ends, which lost 5 bases and 10 bases, there was a span of 24 bases. The CDR3 region is CASSINRAQVPRSPLHF. The CDR3 DNA reads TGTGCCAGCAGTATCAACCGGGCACAAGTACCCCGGTCACCCCTCCACTTT.

V gene TRBV9 combines with J gene TRBJ1-2, with D tentatively TRBD1 (6 bases). This CDR3 contains 15 residues. V was pared by 2 bases and J by 5 bases, with 16 bases between. Germline V gene data show CDR1 as SGDLS and CDR2 as YYNGEE. CDR3 nucleotide sequence: TGTGCCAGCAGCGTCAGCTCAGGGGTGGGGTATGGCTACACCTTC. Protein sequence: CASSVSSGVGYGYTF. Full variable domain (outside the CDR3, taken from reference TRBV9 and TRBJ1-2): DSGVTQTPKHLITATGQRVTLRCSPRSGDLSVYWYQQSLDQGLQFLIQYYNGEERAKGNILERFSAQQFPDLHSELNLSSLELGDSALYFCASSVSSGVGYGYTFGSGTRLTVV.

This chain links TRBV29-1 with TRBJ1-2, with D unresolved. The CDR3 is made up of 10 amino acids. V dropped 3 bases and J dropped 4 bases, with 3 bases sitting between them. The germline CDR1 and CDR2 sequences are SQVTM and ANQGSEA. CDR3 DNA sequence: TGCAGCGTTGACAGCTATGGCTACACCTTC. This gives the protein CSVDSYGYTF.

This chain joins TRBV20-1 and TRBJ1-1, with D hard to call. Between the trimmed V and J ends, which lost 6 bases and 1 base, there was a span of 9 bases. This CDR3 comprises 12 residues. Germline CDR1 and CDR2: DFQATT and SNEGSKA (reference sequence). As DNA, the CDR3 is TGCAGTGCCCCCGTTGGGAACACTGAAGCTTTCTTT. The encoded protein is CSAPVGNTEAFF.

This chain uses TRBV27 with TRBJ1-2; D might be TRBD1 (5 bases). Germline CDR1 reads MNHEY; CDR2 reads SMNVEV (reference sequence). The V gene lost 0 bases and the J gene lost 3 bases, with 17 bases spanning the gap. This CDR3 is 17 amino acids long. CDR3 DNA sequence: TGTGCCAGCAGTTTATCGACGGGGCTAGTAATGTACTATGGCTACACCTTC. It yields the protein CASSLSTGLVMYYGYTF.

The CDR3 region has the DNA TGTGCCAGCTCACTTACTAGCGGGGTGTCCTACAATGAGCAGTTCTTC. As protein: CASSLTSGVSYNEQFF. The gene calls are TRBV18 and TRBJ2-1; 10 nucleotides line up with TRBD2. The J segment lost 1 base and the V segment lost 4 bases, leaving 4 bases of the junction unmatched. Germline V gene lookup returns CDR1 KGHSH and CDR2 LQKENI. The CDR3 totals 16 residues.